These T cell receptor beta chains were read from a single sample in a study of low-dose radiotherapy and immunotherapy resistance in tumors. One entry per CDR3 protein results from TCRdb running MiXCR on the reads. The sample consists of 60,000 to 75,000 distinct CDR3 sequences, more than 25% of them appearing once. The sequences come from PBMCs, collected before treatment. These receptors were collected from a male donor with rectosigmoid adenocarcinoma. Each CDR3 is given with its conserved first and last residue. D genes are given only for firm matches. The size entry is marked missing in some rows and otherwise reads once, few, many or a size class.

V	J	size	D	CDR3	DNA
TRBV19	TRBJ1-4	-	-	CASSMRVNEKLFF	TGTGCCAGTAGTATGCGAGTTAATGAAAAACTGTTTTTT
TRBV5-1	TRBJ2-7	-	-	CASSIVTGGYEQYF	TGCGCCAGCAGCATTGTTACCGGAGGCTACGAGCAGTACTTC
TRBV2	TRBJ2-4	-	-	CASSESWGGASAKNIQYF	TGTGCCAGCAGTGAATCGTGGGGCGGAGCTTCAGCCAAAAACATTCAGTACTTC
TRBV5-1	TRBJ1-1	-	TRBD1	CASRLGQPIPNTEAFF	TGCGCCAGCAGGCTGGGACAGCCGATTCCGAACACTGAAGCTTTCTTT
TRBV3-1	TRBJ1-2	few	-	CASSQAGFRYTF	TGTGCCAGCAGCCAAGCAGGGTTCCGCTACACCTTC
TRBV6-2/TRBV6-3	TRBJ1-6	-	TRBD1	CASSSGTGALGTLHF	TGTGCCAGCAGCTCCGGGACAGGGGCCCTCGGGACCCTCCACTTT
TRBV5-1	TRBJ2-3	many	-	CASSLRVEDTQYF	TGCGCCAGCAGCTTGAGGGTGGAAGATACGCAGTATTTT
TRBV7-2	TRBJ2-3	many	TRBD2	CASSGRDYLTDTQYF	TGTGCCAGCAGCGGCCGGGACTATCTCACAGATACGCAGTATTTT
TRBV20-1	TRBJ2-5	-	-	CSARDEAGTQETQYF	TGCAGTGCTAGAGATGAGGCGGGTACTCAAGAGACCCAGTACTTC
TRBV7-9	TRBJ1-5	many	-	CASSSRGGGEQPQHF	TGTGCCAGCAGCTCCCGCGGTGGGGGAGAGCAGCCCCAGCATTTT
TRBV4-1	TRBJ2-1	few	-	CASSHTRELEQFF	TGCGCCAGCAGCCATACTAGAGAGCTTGAGCAGTTCTTC
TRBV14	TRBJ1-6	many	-	CASQRVPNSPLHF	TGTGCCAGCCAGCGAGTCCCCAATTCACCCCTCCACTTT
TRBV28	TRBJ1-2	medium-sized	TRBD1	CASSPHLTGGAALYGYTF	TGTGCCAGCAGTCCCCACCTGACAGGGGGCGCAGCTCTCTATGGCTACACCTTC
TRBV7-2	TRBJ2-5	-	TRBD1	CASSRRGQETQYF	TGTGCCAGCAGCCGCAGGGGGCAAGAGACCCAGTACTTC
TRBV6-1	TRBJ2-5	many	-	CASSEAHGETQYF	TGTGCCAGCAGTGAAGCGCATGGGGAGACCCAGTACTTC
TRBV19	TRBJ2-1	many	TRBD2	CASSMISGGAGEQFF	TGTGCCAGTAGTATGATTAGCGGGGGGGCCGGTGAGCAGTTCTTC
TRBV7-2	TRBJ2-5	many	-	CASSLGLKGMETQYF	TGTGCCAGCAGCTTAGGGCTCAAGGGTATGGAGACCCAGTACTTC
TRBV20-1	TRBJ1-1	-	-	CSAKSPMNTEAFF	TGCAGTGCAAAAAGCCCCATGAACACTGAAGCTTTCTTT
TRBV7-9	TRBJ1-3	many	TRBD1	CASSSDRGRNTIYF	TGTGCCAGCAGCTCCGACAGGGGCAGAAACACCATATATTTT
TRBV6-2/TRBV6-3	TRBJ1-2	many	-	CASSYVSPYGYTF	TGTGCCAGCAGTTATGTGTCTCCCTATGGCTACACCTTC
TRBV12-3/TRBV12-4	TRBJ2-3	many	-	CASSLGQTSTDTQYF	TGTGCCAGCAGTTTGGGTCAGACCAGCACAGATACGCAGTATTTT
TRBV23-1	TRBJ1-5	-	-	CASSRGVEPQHF	TGCGCCAGCAGTCGGGGCGTGGAGCCCCAGCATTTT
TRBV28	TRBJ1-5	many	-	CASSPGPFNQPQHF	TGTGCCAGCAGTCCCGGGCCTTTCAATCAGCCCCAGCATTTT
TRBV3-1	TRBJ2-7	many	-	CASSQDGRSSYEQYF	TGTGCCAGCAGCCAAGATGGCCGTAGCTCCTACGAGCAGTACTTC
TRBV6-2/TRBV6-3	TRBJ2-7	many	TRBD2	CASSPRGLAGDEQYF	TGTGCCAGCAGTCCAAGAGGACTAGCGGGAGACGAGCAGTACTTC
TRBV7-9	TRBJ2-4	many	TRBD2	CASSASGLAKNIQYF	TGTGCCAGCAGCGCTAGCGGGCTAGCCAAAAACATTCAGTACTTC
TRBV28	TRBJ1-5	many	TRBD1	CASSGAGTGNQPQHF	TGTGCCAGCAGTGGGGCCGGGACAGGGAATCAGCCCCAGCATTTT
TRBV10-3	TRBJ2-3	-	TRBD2	CAISESEVTSGGSAPDTQYF	TGTGCCATCAGTGAGTCGGAGGTGACTAGCGGGGGGTCGGCTCCAGATACGCAGTATTTT
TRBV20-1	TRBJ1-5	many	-	CSARDPQTNQPQHF	TGCAGTGCTAGAGATCCACAAACTAATCAGCCCCAGCATTTT
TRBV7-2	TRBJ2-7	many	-	CASSFGGTMTPEQYF	TGTGCCAGCAGTTTCGGAGGGACAATGACTCCCGAGCAGTACTTC
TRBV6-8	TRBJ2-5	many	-	CASSYRGETQYF	TGTGCCAGCAGTTACAGGGGTGAGACCCAGTACTTC
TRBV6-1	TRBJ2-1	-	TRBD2	CASSGTSNEQFF	TGTGCCAGCAGTGGGACTAGCAATGAGCAGTTCTTC
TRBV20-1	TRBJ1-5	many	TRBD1	CSARGDSDQPQHF	TGCAGTGCTAGAGGGGACAGTGATCAGCCCCAGCATTTT
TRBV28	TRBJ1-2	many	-	CASSSSGANYGYTF	TGTGCCAGCAGTAGCTCAGGAGCGAACTATGGCTACACCTTC
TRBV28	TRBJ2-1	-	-	CASSYLFGIRNEQFF	TGTGCCAGCAGCTACCTATTTGGGATAAGAAATGAGCAGTTCTTC
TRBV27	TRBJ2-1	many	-	CASSNYNEQFF	TGTGCCAGCAGTAACTACAATGAGCAGTTCTTC
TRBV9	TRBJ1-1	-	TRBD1	CASSPSRQGWTEAFF	TGTGCCAGCAGCCCCAGTCGACAGGGTTGGACTGAAGCTTTCTTT
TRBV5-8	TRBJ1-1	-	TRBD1	CASSLGGTVNTEAFF	TGTGCCAGCAGCTTGGGCGGGACAGTCAACACTGAAGCTTTCTTT
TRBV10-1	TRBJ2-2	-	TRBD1	CASRGPRQGSTGELFF	TGCGCCAGCAGGGGACCAAGACAGGGAAGTACCGGGGAGCTGTTTTTT
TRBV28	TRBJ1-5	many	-	CASRSYQEPQHF	TGTGCCAGCAGATCCTACCAGGAGCCCCAGCATTTT
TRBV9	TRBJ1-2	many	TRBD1	CASSVRPSGGTGGYTF	TGTGCCAGCAGCGTAAGGCCCTCAGGGGGAACGGGCGGCTACACCTTC
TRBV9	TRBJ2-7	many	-	CASSVGALLSYEQYF	TGTGCCAGCAGCGTAGGAGCGCTGCTCTCCTACGAGCAGTACTTC
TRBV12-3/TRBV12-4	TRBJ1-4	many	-	CASSSNNEKLFF	TGTGCCAGCAGTTCGAATAATGAAAAACTGTTTTTT
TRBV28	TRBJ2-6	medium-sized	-	CASSSSESGANVLTF	TGTGCCAGCAGCTCCTCGGAATCTGGGGCCAACGTCCTGACTTTC
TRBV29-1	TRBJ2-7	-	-	CSVQRGLAYEQYF	TGCAGCGTCCAACGCGGACTGGCCTACGAGCAGTACTTC
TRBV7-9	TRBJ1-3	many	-	CASSGNSGNTIYF	TGTGCCAGCAGCGGTAATTCTGGAAACACCATATATTTT
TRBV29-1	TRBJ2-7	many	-	CSVDSGSPRGQYF	TGCAGCGTGGACTCCGGGTCCCCACGGGGGCAGTACTTC
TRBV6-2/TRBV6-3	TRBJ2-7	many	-	CASSVRQELRYEQYF	TGTGCCAGCAGTGTGCGACAGGAACTTAGGTACGAGCAGTACTTC
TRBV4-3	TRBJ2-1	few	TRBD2	CASSPGTSSVKWEQFF	TGCGCCAGCAGCCCCGGGACTAGCTCTGTAAAGTGGGAGCAGTTCTTC
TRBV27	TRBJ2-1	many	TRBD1	CASSLSTPGPDRGLYNEQFF	TGTGCCAGCAGTTTATCGACCCCCGGACCAGACAGGGGGCTTTACAATGAGCAGTTCTTC
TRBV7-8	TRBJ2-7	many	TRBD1	CASSTVGGGYEQYF	TGTGCCAGCAGCACGGTAGGGGGCGGTTACGAGCAGTACTTC
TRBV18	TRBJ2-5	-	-	CASSLRSERETQYF	TGTGCCAGCTCACTTCGTTCCGAACGGGAGACCCAGTACTTC
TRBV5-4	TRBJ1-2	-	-	CASSINRASYGYTF	TGTGCCAGCAGCATAAACAGGGCCTCCTATGGCTACACCTTC